The clone carrying this TCR beta chain was counted a few times. One entry per CDR3 protein results from TCRdb running MiXCR on the 5' RACE reads. The profile shows 700,000 or so distinct CDR3 sequences, 21% of them singletons. The data were obtained in a study of identical twins. J lost 8 bases, V lost 5 bases, and 7 bases had no gene match. This CDR3 region has 13 residues. CDR1 SQVTM and CDR2 ANQGSEA come from the germline V gene. This sample was also put to use in a study of T cells expressing NK-cell markers.

This sequence was found in a woman in her late teens or twenties in good health. This chain connects TRBV29-1 to TRBJ2-1; 9 bases line up with TRBD1. The sequencing sample was made of PBMCs. In nucleotides, the CDR3 is TGCAGCGTTAGGGGACAGGGTTTCGATGAGCAGTTCTTC. This codes for CSVRGQGFDEQFF.